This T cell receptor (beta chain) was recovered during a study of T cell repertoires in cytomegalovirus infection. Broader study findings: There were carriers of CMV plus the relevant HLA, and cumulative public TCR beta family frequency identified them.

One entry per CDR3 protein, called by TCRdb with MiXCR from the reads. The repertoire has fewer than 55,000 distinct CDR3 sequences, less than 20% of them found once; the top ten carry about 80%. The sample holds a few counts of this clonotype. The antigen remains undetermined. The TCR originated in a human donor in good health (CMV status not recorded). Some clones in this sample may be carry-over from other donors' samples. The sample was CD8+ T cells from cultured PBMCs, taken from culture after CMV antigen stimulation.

In DNA form, the CDR3 reads TGTGCCAGCAGCTACCTAGACAGCGGGGGAGGCTACACCTTC. This translates into CASSYLDSGGGYTF. The V gene is TRBV7-9, the J gene TRBJ1-2; D is perhaps TRBD1 (5 bases). The V end was cut by 4 bases, the J end by 8 bases, with 17 bases between. Germline CDR1 and CDR2: SEHNR and FQNEAQ (reference sequence). The CDR3 runs 14 residues. Together with reference TRBV7-9 and TRBJ1-2, the CDR3 gives the full variable domain: DTGVSQNPRHKITKRGQNVTFRCDPISEHNRLYWYRQTLGQGPEFLTYFQNEAQLEKSRLLSDRFSAERPKGSFSTLEIQRTEQGDSAMYLCASSYLDSGGGYTFGSGTRLTVV.